This T cell receptor beta chain originates from a study of T cells in Graves' hyperthyroidism and ophthalmopathy. This clonotype was picked up many times. The CDR3 regions of TCR beta were amplified from RNA transcripts. A first-round RT-PCR of the TCR CDR3 used the HTBI primer set. From the multiplex PCR reads, TCRdb called clonotypes with MiXCR, one entry per CDR3 protein. Of 600,000 or so distinct CDR3 sequences in the sample, about 14% were seen once. About 10 ml of fresh peripheral blood supplied the PBMCs. This CDR3 is 15 amino acids long. Trimming took off 5 bases at V and 2 bases at J, with 15 bases between the two ends. Germline assignment: CDR1 MDHEN and CDR2 SYDVKM.

The V gene is TRBV28, the J gene TRBJ1-2, with D possibly TRBD1 on 5 matching bases. The sequenced material came from blood. The clonotype comes from a woman aged 45-65 years with Graves' ophthalmopathy. The CDR3 DNA reads TGTGCCAGCAGTCCACCCGGGACTGGGAACTATGGCTACACCTTC. Translated, it gives CASSPPGTGNYGYTF.